This TCR beta chain comes out of a study of T cell responses to AZD1222 COVID-19 vaccine (dated by TCRdb to about 2021). About the full investigation: A total of 233 trial participants underwent TCR sequencing, of whom 200 to 220 had received two doses of AZD1222 and about 26 had received two doses of the MenACWY control vaccine. Trial participants were enrolled into age subgroups of 18-55, 56-69 and 70-plus years, which contained around 150, 28 and 57 TCR-sequenced participants, respectively. What the work shows at the level of the full study, not this receptor alone: Vaccine-associated CD4 TCRs spanned the whole spike protein, with dominant responses in regions 160-218 and 743-854. Because no day 14 peak-response samples were available, repertoires were characterized only after the peak T cell response. Reportedly, close to half of the unique spike-specific TCRs recognized epitopes lying outside the regions that are mutated in the B.1.351 and B.1.1.7 variants. Conclusions about previously exposed vaccinees were limited because only a handful of AZD1222 recipients were SARS-CoV-2 seropositive at baseline. Participants were mostly white British and included more females than males, and it was suggested by the authors that clonal diversity may have been underestimated. A significant rise in spike-specific TCR breadth and depth was observed after two AZD1222 doses relative to day 0 and relative to MenACWY recipients. In the small 56-69-year group, the increase in depth fell short of significance, most likely because of low power.

The CDR3 regions of human TCRbeta chains were subjected to immunosequencing. The authors processed their data as follows. Repertoire TCRs were matched against a reference library of SARS-CoV-2-specific TCRs generated with the MIRA antigen-specificity platform. Breadth was defined as the fraction of unique TCRs that were SARS-CoV-2-associated. Depth was defined as the fraction of total T cells that were SARS-CoV-2-associated. Each spike-specific TCR was assigned to its reactive spike region and to a CD4 or CD8 class using the MIRA data. Log10-transformed breadth and depth values were compared by one-way ANOVA with Sidak's multiple comparisons tests. This immuneACCESS table, as held by TCRdb, lists in-frame sequences with V and J called but not all clones. Of the missing ones, under half trace to an unresolved V gene in checked studies; the others have no known cause. V and J calls and clone size are as listed in that table; D and trimming were resolved from the DNA. The table for this sample lists tens of thousands of clones; roughly 90% of them were counted only once. About 5.4% of the sample goes to the ten largest clones.

Notes on this clone: Its antigen is still unknown. No much larger clone exists at a distance of one base, and base qualities are not known.

Interpreted using the paper, the time point label stands for: about 28 days (+/-7) after the second vaccine dose. AZD1222 recipients with second doses at about 4 weeks or about 12 weeks were pooled, because spike-specific TCR depth and breadth did not differ between schedules. The vaccinee samples were drawn from two UK trials, COV001 and COV002, one of which was a single-blind randomized controlled phase 2/3 trial testing AZD1222 (ChAdOx1 nCoV-19) in healthy adults. For TCRbeta chain sequencing, PBMC samples from trial participants were taken at day 0 and at day 28 after the second dose. The receptor comes from an adult who received the AZD1222 COVID-19 vaccine. Sequenced here: peripheral blood, sampled 28 days after the second AZD1222 dose.

The DNA reads TGTGCCAGCTCCCCCCCAGGGCAAAACACTGAAGCTTTCTTT. Its protein reads: CASSPPGQNTEAFF. The chain employs TRBV3-1 (or the pseudogene TRBV3-2) and TRBJ1-1; a tentative D match to TRBD1 spans 5 bases. The junction carries 15 bases between V and J, which are trimmed by 8 bases and 2 bases respectively. Taken from cysteine to phenylalanine, the CDR3 has 14 residues. The read is trimmed to its CDR3 DNA, 42 bases read in frame from base 1. CDR1 is given as LGHDT and CDR2 as YNNKEL, both from the germline V gene (reference sequence).